Listed here are 22 T cell receptor beta chains from one sample, sequenced in a study of CD8+ T cells in alopecia areata. Isolated RNA was reverse transcribed into cDNA used as the sequencing template. Produced via immunoSEQ multiplex PCR; TCRdb's table is partial and in-frame only. Altogether around 110,000 clones were found in the sample, and no singletons occur. Sequencing was done on a sample of lesional skin. The receptor source for this set is a C3H/HeJ mouse with alopecia areata. This mouse strain has H2-k as its MHC haplotype.

For this clone: Gene and germline names: mouse. The CDR3 extends 4 residues past the end of the read, so its final part is completed from the germline J gene. This sequence joins TRBV13-1 and TRBJ2-3; D perhaps matches TRBD2 (5 bases). Per germline, CDR1 NSHNY and CDR2 SYGAGN. The germline V and J ends were trimmed by 0 bases and 0 bases, with 14 bases remaining between them. The CDR3 totals 17 residues. This chain's CDR3 is CASSDARAGPSAETLYF. Incomplete CDR3 DNA: TGTGCCAGCAGTGATGCAAGGGCTGGGCCTAGTGCAGAA.

As regards this clone: Genes here carry mouse names. From the germline J gene comes the end of the CDR3, since the read stops 4 residues before it. This chain links TRBV13-3 with TRBJ2-5; D may be TRBD1 (7 bases). CDR1 is NNHDY, CDR2 SYVADS, per germline. The CDR3 has 15 amino acids. CDR3 region: CASSAAGRGEDTQYF. CDR3 DNA (partial): TGTGCCAGCAGTGCAGCTGGCAGGGGGGAAGAC.

This clone was seen more than once but under ten times. The gene names given are mouse names. The read halts 4 residues ahead of the CDR3 end, with the missing end drawn from the germline J gene. This chain links TRBV13-3 with TRBJ1-1; tentatively, D is TRBD1 (6 bases). The germline V gene has CDR1 NNHDY and CDR2 SYVADS. The CDR3 consists of 13 residues. The CDR3 sequence: CASSPYRASEVFF. The part of the CDR3 DNA that was read is TGTGCCAGCAGTCCCTACAGGGCTTCA.

This clone was detected many times. Gene names refer to mouse genes. The CDR3 end is not reached by the read, which stops 4 residues before it; the germline J gene fills it in. Other DNA sequences in the same sample also yield this CDR3. This chain connects TRBV19 to TRBJ2-1, with 10 bases identical to TRBD2. The CDR3 consists of 15 residues. Germline-derived CDR1 and CDR2 are FNHDT and SITEND (reference sequence). Trimming at V came to 1 base and at J to 4 bases, leaving 2 bases not matched to a gene. CDR3 bases read: TGTGCCAGCAGTATAAGACTGGGGGGATATGCT. This codes for CASSIRLGGYA. The entire CDR3 protein reads CASSIRLGGYAEQFF. The full variable domain, rest sourced from reference TRBV19 and TRBJ2-1, is GGIITQTPKFLIGQEGQKLTLKCQQNFNHDTMYWYRQDSGKGLRLIYYSITENDLQKGDLSEGYDASREKKSSFSLTVTSAQKNEMAVFLCASSIRLGGYAEQFFGPGTRLTVL.

This clone was seen at least ten times. The gene names here belong to mouse. The sequenced part of the CDR3 DNA is TGTGCCAGCAGCGTGGGGGGGTATGCT. This translates into CASSVGGYA. Given in full, the CDR3 is CASSVGGYAEQFF. The V call is TRBV13-3, the J call TRBJ2-1; 8 bases are shared with TRBD2. The DNA ends 4 residues before the CDR3 does, and the rest of the CDR3 is filled in from the germline J gene. The CDR3 runs to 13 residues. The V and J ends lost 5 bases and 4 bases, in that order; junction bases with no gene match: 2. The germline gives CDR1 NNHDY, CDR2 SYVADS.

This clone has more than one count but fewer than ten. The listed genes are named as in mouse. The read is 4 residues too short to cover the CDR3 end, so that end is filled in from the germline J gene. The chain is built from TRBV19 and TRBJ2-4, with 10 bases lining up with TRBD2. The CDR3 has 16 residues. CDR1 is FNHDT, CDR2 SITEND, per germline (reference sequence). CDR3 amino acids: CASSIHWGGGGNTLYF. Partial CDR3 DNA: TGTGCCAGCAGTATACACTGGGGGGGAGGCGGGAAC.

This clone turned up a few times. Here the gene names and germline are mouse. The CDR3 is cut off 4 residues early in the read; its end comes from the germline J gene. The chain carries TRBV13-2 and TRBJ2-3, with 9 bases aligning to TRBD2. This CDR3 has 15 amino acids. Trimming cost V 2 bases and J 2 bases; bases outside gene matches: 3. The germline V gene has CDR1 NNHNN and CDR2 SYGAGS (reference sequence). The DNA read from the CDR3 is TGTGCCAGCGGTGACTGGGGGGGGATTGCAGAA. Residues: CASGDWGGIAE. The CDR3 reads in full as CASGDWGGIAETLYF.

This clone turned up a few times. Mouse gene names apply. Read sequence stops 4 residues before the CDR3 end, and the germline J gene provides the missing end. Within the sample, other DNA sequences also encode this same CDR3. V gene TRBV1 combines with J gene TRBJ2-4; maybe TRBD2 (5 bases). Between the trimmed V and J ends, which lost 6 bases and 1 base, there was a span of 11 bases. The germline V gene encodes CDR1 NSQYPW and CDR2 LRSPGD (reference sequence). CDR3 length: 14 amino acids. CDR3 in amino acids: CTCSATGGQNTLYF. The DNA read from the CDR3 is TGCACCTGCAGCGCCACTGGTGGTCAAAAC.

This clone was observed a handful of times. The protein in this entry is translated from the DNA; at residue 13 it differs from the protein listed in TCRdb. Germline and genes here are mouse. The CDR3 extends 3 residues past the end of the read, so its final part is completed from the germline J gene. This chain joins TRBV13-3 and TRBJ1-6; TRBD1 matches 7 bases. TRBJ1-6 is flagged as an ORF with uncertain function. In germline, CDR1 is NNHDY, CDR2 SYVADS. The CDR3 sequence is 16 residues long. The J segment lost 0 bases and the V segment lost 5 bases, leaving 5 bases of the junction unmatched. CDR3 sequence: CASRPGQISYNSPLYF. The DNA read from the CDR3 is TGTGCCAGCAGGCCGGGACAGATTTCCTATAATTCGCCC.

Worth noting for this clone: Gene names and germline refer to mouse. The CDR3 extends 4 residues past the end of the read, so its final part is completed from the germline J gene. The chain recombines TRBV13-1 with TRBJ2-3; no definite D call. Germline V gene data show CDR1 as NSHNY and CDR2 as SYGAGN. This CDR3 is 14 amino acids long. V was trimmed by 1 base and J by 1 base, leaving 7 bases between them. CDR3 DNA (partial): TGTGCCAGCAGTGATTGGAGGGGTGCAGAA. This translates into CASSDWRGAE. The full CDR3 sequence reads CASSDWRGAETLYF.

As to this clone: The gene symbols are mouse symbols. The read comes to an end 4 residues before the CDR3 does, leaving the germline J gene to fill in the end. This chain uses TRBV1 with TRBJ1-1, with D uncertain. This CDR3 is built from 13 residues. Per the germline V gene, CDR1 is NSQYPW and CDR2 is LRSPGD (reference sequence). The CDR3 region is CTCSADVQKEVFF. The sequenced part of the CDR3 DNA is TGCACCTGCAGTGCAGATGTACAGAAA.

This clone occurred a few times. Germline and genes: mouse. Read data end 4 residues before the CDR3 end; the end is taken from the germline J gene. The chain recombines TRBV1 with TRBJ2-3; TRBD2 is a possible D gene (6 bases). V shed 0 bases and J shed 1 base, with 8 bases lying between them. The CDR3 runs to 15 residues. Per germline, CDR1 NSQYPW and CDR2 LRSPGD (reference sequence). The CDR3 reads CTCSAETGRAETLYF. The sequenced part of the CDR3 DNA is TGCACCTGCAGTGCAGAAACTGGGCGTGCAGAA.

The sample holds a few counts of this clone. The genes are named according to mouse. Read coverage stops 4 residues before the CDR3 terminus; the germline J gene supplies the remainder. The chain is built from TRBV19 and TRBJ1-2; TRBD1 might be the D (5 bases). Germline-derived CDR1 and CDR2 are FNHDT and SITEND (reference sequence). V lost 5 bases and J lost 2, with 10 bases in between. The CDR3 has 13 residues. CDR3 DNA, as far as it was read: TGTGCCAGCAGCCTCAGGGTGAACTCC. Amino acids: CASSLRVNS. The full CDR3 protein is CASSLRVNSDYTF.

Points on this clone: Gene names are the mouse ones. The CDR3 end is not reached by the read, which stops 4 residues before it; the germline J gene fills it in. V usage is TRBV13-3 and J usage is TRBJ2-2; TRBD2 matches 8 bases. This CDR3 has 15 amino acids. Trimming took 5 bases from V and 0 from J; bases not matched to a gene: 3. CDR1 is NNHDY, CDR2 SYVADS, per germline. The part of the CDR3 DNA that was read is TGTGCCAGCAGCCCTGGGGGGACAAACACCGGG. Its protein is CASSPGGTNTG. The entire CDR3 sequence reads CASSPGGTNTGQLYF.

This clone was recorded a few times. Gene names refer to mouse genes. The CDR3 end falls 4 residues outside the read, so it is completed with the germline J gene. This chain joins TRBV13-1 and TRBJ2-1, with 10 bases aligning to TRBD2. With 3 bases clipped from V and 0 bases from J, the junction kept 3 bases outside the gene matches. Germline V gene data show CDR1 as NSHNY and CDR2 as SYGAGN. The CDR3 is made up of 16 amino acids. The covered CDR3 bases are TGTGCCAGCAGTGGGGGACTGGGGCCTAACTATGCT. It translates to CASSGGLGPNYA. The CDR3 as a whole reads CASSGGLGPNYAEQFF.

This clone occurred a few times. The gene names given are mouse names. The read finishes 4 residues shy of the CDR3 end, and the germline J gene is used to complete it. The rearrangement links TRBV14 to TRBJ1-1, with D perhaps TRBD1 (5 bases). This CDR3 contains 14 residues. Trimming left V 1 base short and J 1 base short, with 8 bases between. Germline CDR1 is SGHDT and CDR2 is FRDEAV. The CDR3 protein is CASSFPQGNTEVFF. CDR3 DNA (partial): TGTGCCAGCAGTTTCCCTCAGGGGAACACA.

On this clone: Genes and germline are mouse. The read gets to within 4 residues of the CDR3 end, and the germline J gene fills in the rest. This chain uses TRBV1 with TRBJ2-7, with unresolved D. The CDR3 covers 14 residues. Per germline, CDR1 NSQYPW and CDR2 LRSPGD (reference sequence). Trimming took 3 bases from V and 0 from J, leaving 9 bases between them. The covered CDR3 bases are TGCACCTGCAGTGCCCCACTGAGCTCCTAT. Its translation is CTCSAPLSSY. The whole CDR3 sequence reads CTCSAPLSSYEQYF.

Worth noting for this clone: All gene names here are mouse names. The CDR3 end lies 4 residues beyond the end of the read and is filled in from the germline J gene. V and J are TRBV13-2 and TRBJ2-7; tentatively, D is TRBD1 (6 bases). Trimming removed 0 bases from V and 3 bases from J, with 10 bases in between. Per the germline V gene, CDR1 is NNHNN and CDR2 is SYGAGS (reference sequence). The CDR3 is 14 residues long. Incomplete CDR3 DNA: TGTGCCAGCGGTGATGCTTGGGACAACTAT. Residues: CASGDAWDNY. The full-length CDR3 reads as CASGDAWDNYEQYF.

To note about this clone: Gene names and germline refer to mouse. The read is 4 residues too short to cover the CDR3 end, so that end is filled in from the germline J gene. This rearrangement joins TRBV1 to TRBJ2-5; the D gene is possibly TRBD2 (6 bases). This CDR3 has 14 residues. Looked up from germline, CDR1 is NSQYPW and CDR2 is LRSPGD (reference sequence). CDR3 sequence: CTCSADNWEDTQYF. The DNA read from the CDR3 is TGCACCTGCAGTGCAGATAACTGGGAAGAC.

This clone was seen a handful of times. Mouse names are used for the genes. The sequence runs out 4 residues before the end of the CDR3; the remainder is reconstructed from the germline J gene. J is TRBJ2-5 and V is TRBV13-1; tentative D call: TRBD2 (7 bases). Germline-derived CDR1 and CDR2 are NSHNY and SYGAGN. The CDR3 runs 15 residues. The CDR3: CASSDEWGAQDTQYF. The covered CDR3 bases are TGTGCCAGCAGTGATGAATGGGGGGCGCAGGAC.

About this clone: Genes and germline come from the mouse. Read coverage stops 4 residues before the CDR3 terminus; the germline J gene supplies the remainder. V gene TRBV14 combines with J gene TRBJ2-1; 9 bases fit TRBD2. The CDR3 totals 15 residues. Germline CDR1 and CDR2: SGHDT and FRDEAV. The J segment lost 1 base and the V segment lost 4 bases, leaving 3 bases of the junction unmatched. CDR3 amino acids: CASSADWGNYAEQFF. The DNA read from the CDR3 is TGTGCCAGCAGTGCGGACTGGGGAAACTATGCT.

This clone was detected a few times. The germline and genes are mouse ones. The read stops 4 residues short of the end of the CDR3; the missing end is completed from the germline J gene. This sequence joins TRBV13-3 and TRBJ2-5; TRBD2 matches 11 bases. J lost 3 bases, V lost 0 bases, and 3 bases had no gene match. In germline, CDR1 is NNHDY, CDR2 SYVADS. The CDR3 totals 16 residues. The CDR3 sequence: CASSDADWGGQDTQYF. CDR3 DNA (partial): TGTGCCAGCAGTGATGCAGACTGGGGGGGGCAAGAC.